This T cell receptor (beta chain) was captured by sequencing in a study of sequential checkpoint blockade in melanoma. For the study at large: Each arm's sequence ended with maintenance nivolumab.

Treatment of the sample: randomized to nivolumab then ipilimumab (arm A) or the reverse (arm B). Data came from immunoSEQ multiplex PCR; TCRdb stores just in-frame clones and leaves some out. The sample includes roughly 29,000 clones, about 83% of them seen just once. The CDR3 extends over 19 amino acids. CDR1 LGHNA and CDR2 YNFKEQ come from the germline V gene. V lost 3 bases to trimming and J lost 4 bases; unmatched junction nucleotides: 19. Here the sequenced sample was CD8+ T cells sorted from blood (inferred from file names), taken from a patient given nivolumab and ipilimumab in sequence. The chain employs TRBV4-2 and TRBJ2-5; 8 bases map to TRBD1. This clonotype was obtained from a human donor with melanoma. The CDR3 loop reads CASSHPRSGPGGQPETQYF. The DNA of the CDR3 is TGTGCCAGCAGCCACCCCCGGTCAGGGCCAGGGGGCCAGCCAGAGACCCAGTACTTC.